The 14 T cell receptor beta chains below were found in one sample sequenced in a study of tissue T cells after allogeneic stem cell transplantation. Assay: immunoSEQ multiplex PCR; the TCRdb copy retains only in-frame clones and omits some. The table lists approximately 30,000 clones, 85% of them singletons. The specimen was blood, collected before transplantation. All receptors derive from a woman aged 18-50 years who later had graft-versus-host disease after an allogeneic stem cell transplant.

The V and J genes are TRBV29-1 and TRBJ1-3, with TRBD1 matching 7 bases. V shed 7 bases and J 3 bases; nucleotides not matched to a gene: 6. Germline V lookup: CDR1 SQVTM, CDR2 ANQGSEA. The CDR3 has 13 residues. The CDR3 DNA is TGCAGCGCCGCCGGGACAGTTGGAAACACCATATATTTT. It yields the protein CSAAGTVGNTIYF.

The CDR3 here is CASSTSTQAGRSGDEQYF. In DNA, the CDR3 is TGTGCCAGCAGTACCTCCACCCAAGCGGGCCGCTCGGGGGATGAGCAGTACTTC. The rearrangement joins TRBV28 to TRBJ2-7; weak D call: TRBD2 (6 bases). The CDR3 is made up of 18 amino acids. V lost 5 bases, J lost 7 bases, and 30 bases lay in between. CDR1 is MDHEN and CDR2 is SYDVKM in the germline V gene.

The rearrangement links TRBV5-5 to TRBJ1-2; possibly TRBD1 for D (5 bases). This CDR3 has 12 amino acids. V lost 5 bases and J 0 bases, leaving 5 bases between the germline ends. From germline, CDR1 is SGHKS and CDR2 YYEKEE (reference sequence). CDR3 coding DNA: TGTGCCAGCAGGACAGCTAACTATGGCTACACCTTC. Translated: CASRTANYGYTF.

The chain has TRBV7-2 and TRBJ1-4, with D tentatively TRBD1 (6 bases). Germline lookup yields CDR1 SGHTA and CDR2 FQGNSA. V was pared by 5 bases and J by 6 bases, with 13 bases between. The CDR3 length is 14 residues. CDR3 loop: CASSPGGGDEKLFF. The CDR3 DNA is TGTGCCAGCAGCCCCGGAGGGGGGGATGAAAAACTGTTTTTT.

The CDR3 reads CASSDTPAGVSYNEQFF. The CDR3 coding sequence is TGTGCCAGCAGCGATACGCCTGCGGGAGTCTCCTACAATGAGCAGTTCTTC. J is TRBJ2-1 and V is TRBV7-6; TRBD2 matches 7 bases. This CDR3 has 17 amino acids. The junction had 10 bases not matched to a gene; V was cut back by 5 bases and J by 0 bases. The germline CDR1 and CDR2 sequences are SGHVS and FNYEAQ.

The chain links TRBV29-1 to TRBJ1-3; D unclear. This CDR3 is 13 amino acids long. Germline loops: CDR1 SQVTM, CDR2 ANQGSEA. V gave up 6 bases and J gave up 2 bases, with 11 bases separating them. This CDR3 reads CSVVTSTGNTIYF. The CDR3 coding sequence is TGCAGCGTGGTTACATCCACTGGAAACACCATATATTTT.

This clone was recorded a few times. DNA of the CDR3: TGTGCCAGCAGCGGCTGGGACGGAGTACCAACCTACGAGCAGTACTTC. As protein: CASSGWDGVPTYEQYF. The chain recombines TRBV5-6 with TRBJ2-7; D possibly uses TRBD1 or TRBD2 (5 bases each). Germline V gene lookup returns CDR1 SGHDT and CDR2 YYEEEE. The CDR3 is 16 residues long. V lost 4 bases and J 2 bases, leaving 19 bases between the germline ends.

The chain employs TRBV7-6 and TRBJ2-2; 7 bases align to TRBD1. The CDR3 contains 14 residues. Germline lookup yields CDR1 SGHVS and CDR2 FNYEAQ. Unmatched junction bases numbered 6, after V lost 5 bases and J lost 6 bases. CDR3 in DNA: TGTGCCAGCAGCCACCCGACAGGGTCCGGGGAGCTGTTTTTT. Translating gives CASSHPTGSGELFF. The full variable domain, with the rest looked up from reference TRBV7-6 and TRBJ2-2, is GAGVSQSPRYKVTKRGQDVALRCDPISGHVSLYWYRQALGQGPEFLTYFNYEAQQDKSGLPNDRFSAERPEGSISTLTIQRTEQRDSAMYRCASSHPTGSGELFFGEGSRLTVL.

This clone was recorded once. The gene calls are TRBV24-1 and TRBJ2-7; maybe TRBD1 (5 bases). This CDR3 spans 13 amino acids. V was trimmed by 4 bases and J by 3 bases, leaving 9 bases between them. Germline CDR1 reads KGHDR; CDR2 reads SFDVKD. The CDR3 loop is CATSDHDSYEQYF. CDR3 nucleotide sequence: TGTGCCACCAGTGACCACGACAGCTACGAGCAGTACTTC.

The V call is TRBV6-5, the J call TRBJ2-1; tentatively, D is TRBD2 (6 bases). V dropped 2 bases and J dropped 2 bases, with 13 bases sitting between them. The CDR3 totals 16 residues. The V gene's germline CDR1 is MNHEY and CDR2 SVGAGI. The CDR3 protein is CASSYQGGDTYNEQFF. The CDR3, as DNA: TGTGCCAGCAGTTACCAGGGCGGGGATACCTACAATGAGCAGTTCTTC.

The CDR3 region is CASKYTNWGAPTEAFF. The CDR3 bases are TGTGCCAGTAAATATACAAATTGGGGGGCGCCCACTGAAGCTTTCTTT. V gene TRBV19 combines with J gene TRBJ1-1; tentative D call: TRBD1 (6 bases). CDR3 size: 16 residues. Germline V gives CDR1 LNHDA, CDR2 SQIVND (reference sequence). With 7 bases removed from V and 4 bases from J, the gap between germline ends came to 22 bases.

The chain is built from TRBV4-2 and TRBJ2-1; perhaps TRBD1 as D (6 bases). The ends were cut back, 1 base at V and 2 bases at J, with 12 bases in the middle. Germline loops: CDR1 LGHNA, CDR2 YNFKEQ. The CDR3 sequence is 16 residues long. CDR3 protein: CASSQGTGQAYNEQFF. CDR3 nucleotides: TGTGCCAGCAGCCAAGGGACGGGACAAGCCTACAATGAGCAGTTCTTC.

CDR3 coding DNA: TGTGCCACCAGCAGAGCTACAGCCTCCTCTGGAAACACCATATATTTT. Translated, it gives CATSRATASSGNTIYF. The chain joins TRBV15 to TRBJ1-3; D is undetermined. The length of the CDR3 is 16 residues. Trimming left V 1 base short and J 0 bases short, with 10 bases between. Per the germline V gene, CDR1 is LNHNV and CDR2 is YYDKDF (reference sequence).

The CDR3 DNA is TGTGCCAGCAGCTCCCGGACAGGCTACGAGCAGTACTTC. It codes for CASSSRTGYEQYF. V usage is TRBV28 and J usage is TRBJ2-7; 7 nucleotides match TRBD1. CDR1 and CDR2 (germline): MDHEN, SYDVKM. J lost 3 bases, V lost 6 bases, and 5 bases had no gene match. This CDR3 is built from 13 residues. The full variable domain, its missing parts supplied by reference TRBV28 and TRBJ2-7, is DVKVTQSSRYLVKRTGEKVFLECVQDMDHENMFWYRQDPGLGLRLIYFSYDVKMKEKGDIPEGYSVSREKKERFSLILESASTNQTSMYLCASSSRTGYEQYFGPGTRLTVT.